Below, 20 T cell receptor beta chains from the same sample are listed, as sequenced in a study of T cell responses to AZD1222 COVID-19 vaccine (dated by TCRdb to the early 2020s). Reading the label with the study, this specimen's time point is: about 28 days (+/-7) after the second vaccine dose. Libraries were made using the immunoSEQ multiplex PCR assay. This immuneACCESS table, as held by TCRdb, lists in-frame sequences with V and J called but not all clones. Of the missing ones, under half trace to an unresolved V gene in checked studies; the others have no known cause. Within this sample are 110,000 or so clones, with around 83% of them counted one time only. The leading ten clones occupy about 3% of the sample. Specimen: peripheral blood, collected 28 days after the second AZD1222 dose. These receptors all stem from an adult who received the AZD1222 COVID-19 vaccine.

The chain combines TRBV5-1 with TRBJ2-3; TRBD1 might be the D (5 bases). Germline CDR1 is SGHRS and CDR2 is YFSETQ. Trimming stripped 6 bases from V and 4 bases from J, with 9 bases between. This CDR3 comprises 12 residues. In DNA form, the CDR3 reads TGCGCCAGCAAGGGGATCGCAGATACGCAGTATTTT. It codes for CASKGIADTQYF. The full variable domain, completed using reference TRBV5-1 and TRBJ2-3, is KAGVTQTPRYLIKTRGQQVTLSCSPISGHRSVSWYQQTPGQGLQFLFEYFSETQRNKGNFPGRFSGRQFSNSRSEMNVSTLELGDSALYLCASKGIADTQYFGPGTRLTVL.

This chain joins TRBV5-1 and TRBJ1-1; 8 nucleotides align to TRBD1. The CDR3 contains 15 residues. Germline V gene lookup returns CDR1 SGHRS and CDR2 YFSETQ. With 4 bases clipped from V and 4 bases from J, the junction kept 9 bases outside the gene matches. CDR3 in amino acids: CASSVHRGGGTEAFF. DNA of the CDR3: TGCGCCAGCAGCGTACACAGGGGGGGAGGCACTGAAGCTTTCTTT.

DNA for the CDR3: TGTGCCAGCAGCCAAGGCGGGAAATACCAGCCCCAGCATTTT. Protein: CASSQGGKYQPQHF. The chain carries TRBV13 and TRBJ1-5; unclear D gene. Between the trimmed V and J ends, which lost 5 bases and 7 bases, there was a span of 15 bases. This CDR3 has 14 amino acids. Germline CDR1 is PRHDT and CDR2 is FYEKMQ (reference sequence).

The DNA of the CDR3 is TGTGCCTGGAGTGTAGGGGGGGCCGGGGAGCTGTTTTTT. This sequence encodes CAWSVGGAGELFF. The chain links TRBV30 to TRBJ2-2, with D possibly matching TRBD2 (7 bases). The CDR3 is 13 residues long. Germline CDR1 is GTSNPN and CDR2 is SVGIG (reference sequence). Trimming took off 0 bases at V and 6 bases at J, with 8 bases between the two ends.

The chain has TRBV2 and TRBJ1-5; unclear D gene. The V gene lost 10 bases and the J gene lost 0 bases, with 19 bases spanning the gap. CDR1 and CDR2 from the germline V gene are SNHLY and FYNNEI. The CDR3 is 16 amino acids. The CDR3 nucleotides read TGTGCCACCCACCAGTCGGGAGGGAGTAGCAATCAGCCCCAGCATTTT. Its protein product is CATHQSGGSSNQPQHF.

V usage is TRBV19 and J usage is TRBJ1-4; 8 nucleotides line up with TRBD1. The V and J ends lost 5 bases and 7 bases, in that order; junction bases with no gene match: 18. CDR1 is LNHDA and CDR2 is SQIVND in the germline V gene (reference sequence). The CDR3 extends over 18 amino acids. As DNA, the CDR3 is TGTGCCAGTAGTTCCTCGACAGGGGTTTCCCTCGGGAGTGAAAAACTGTTTTTT. As protein: CASSSSTGVSLGSEKLFF.

Points on this clone: Other DNA sequences in this specimen translate into the identical CDR3. This chain's CDR3 is CASSTEFPPYGYTF. CDR3 sequence (DNA): TGTGCCAGCAGTACAGAATTCCCACCGTATGGCTACACCTTC. The rearrangement joins TRBV28 to TRBJ1-2, with D hard to call. CDR1 and CDR2 from the germline V gene are MDHEN and SYDVKM. CDR3 size: 14 residues. The V gene lost 5 bases and the J gene lost 5 bases, with 15 bases spanning the gap.

The genes are TRBV27 and TRBJ2-3; D is perhaps TRBD2 (5 bases). V lost 3 bases and J lost 3, with 7 bases in between. The CDR3 runs to 13 residues. Germline assignment: CDR1 MNHEY and CDR2 SMNVEV (reference sequence). CDR3 residues: CASSLWTTDTQYF. The CDR3 DNA reads as TGTGCCAGCAGTTTGTGGACTACAGATACGCAGTATTTT.

V is TRBV12-3 or TRBV12-4 and J is TRBJ1-1; TRBD1 matches 9 bases. Losses at the gene ends were 8 bases for V and 1 base for J; bases not matched to a gene: 2. This CDR3 is 13 amino acids long. The CDR3 loop reads CASRDRENTEAFF. Written as DNA, the CDR3 is TGTGCCAGCCGGGACAGGGAGAACACTGAAGCTTTCTTT.

The sample holds one count of this clone. The rearrangement uses TRBV30 and TRBJ1-3; D is undetermined. Trimming took 2 bases from V and 9 from J, leaving 5 bases between them. Germline CDR1 reads GTSNPN; CDR2 reads SVGIG (reference sequence). This CDR3 has 10 amino acids. CDR3 DNA sequence: TGTGCCTGGAGTAAGTCCACCATATATTTT. It specifies CAWSKSTIYF.

The rearrangement uses TRBV7-2 and TRBJ2-1; TRBD1 matches 11 bases. CDR1 SGHTA and CDR2 FQGNSA come from the germline V gene. The CDR3 contains 16 residues. V shed 1 base and J 5 bases; nucleotides not matched to a gene: 4. The CDR3 coding sequence is TGTGCCAGCAGCTTAGGACCGGGACAGGGGGACAATGAGCAGTTCTTC. Its protein is CASSLGPGQGDNEQFF. Drawing the rest from reference TRBV7-2 and TRBJ2-1, the complete variable domain is GAGVSQSPSNKVTEKGKDVELRCDPISGHTALYWYRQSLGQGLEFLIYFQGNSAPDKSGLPSDRFSAERTGGSVSTLTIQRTQQEDSAVYLCASSLGPGQGDNEQFFGPGTRLTVL.

The chain employs TRBV7-2 and TRBJ2-4; 11 bases align to TRBD2. Looked up from germline, CDR1 is SGHTA and CDR2 is FQGNSA. This CDR3 contains 17 residues. Unmatched junction bases numbered 6, after V lost 0 bases and J lost 5 bases. The CDR3 reads CASSLATSGGGENIQYF. In DNA, the CDR3 is TGTGCCAGCAGCTTAGCAACTAGCGGGGGTGGGGAAAACATTCAGTACTTC.

The chain is built from TRBV3-1 (or the pseudogene TRBV3-2) and TRBJ1-1; TRBD1 aligns across 9 bases. The CDR3 has 15 amino acids. Germline V CDR1 and CDR2: LGHDT, YNNKEL (reference sequence). J gave up 3 bases and V 6 bases, and 8 bases lay outside the gene matches. The CDR3 DNA follows: TGTGCCAGCAGACAACAGGGGGCTCTGTACACTGAAGCTTTCTTT. Its protein product is CASRQQGALYTEAFF.

This chain uses TRBV19 with TRBJ2-6, with TRBD1 as a possible D gene (6 bases). This CDR3 has 18 amino acids. Germline CDR1 reads LNHDA; CDR2 reads SQIVND (reference sequence). Trimming took off 7 bases at V and 0 bases at J, with 19 bases between the two ends. The CDR3 nucleotides are TGTGCCAGTACCCCCAGGGGCGGTTCACCCTCTGGGGCCAACGTCCTGACTTTC. This encodes CASTPRGGSPSGANVLTF.

The chain is built from TRBV29-1 and TRBJ1-1; D not certain. Trimming took 4 bases from V and 8 from J, leaving 11 bases between them. The CDR3 spans 11 residues. Germline V gives CDR1 SQVTM, CDR2 ANQGSEA. Here the CDR3 reads CSVANREEAFF. The CDR3 region has the DNA TGCAGCGTTGCAAATAGAGAGGAAGCTTTCTTT.

This clone was detected a few times. The chain combines TRBV30 with TRBJ2-3; TRBD2 might be the D (6 bases). The CDR3 covers 15 residues. Germline loops: CDR1 GTSNPN, CDR2 SVGIG (reference sequence). Trimming shortened V by 0 bases and J by 2 bases, and 12 bases separated the two germline ends. Here the CDR3 reads CAWSVPGGDTDTQYF. CDR3 DNA sequence: TGTGCCTGGAGTGTACCTGGCGGGGACACAGATACGCAGTATTTT.

This chain connects TRBV6-5 to TRBJ2-2, with 8 bases that match TRBD2. With V trimmed by 6 bases and J by 7 bases, 10 bases remained unmatched. The CDR3 runs 15 residues. Germline assignment: CDR1 MNHEY and CDR2 SVGAGI. The CDR3 nucleotides read TGTGCCAGCAGGCTGGCGGGGGGCCTTAGCGGGGAGCTGTTTTTT. It specifies CASRLAGGLSGELFF.

The V gene is TRBV18, the J gene TRBJ1-1, with a weak D call TRBD1 (5 bases). The germline CDR1 and CDR2 sequences are KGHSH and LQKENI. Trimming took 3 bases from V and 1 from J, leaving 12 bases between them. The CDR3 is 15 amino acids. As DNA, the CDR3 is TGTGCCAGCTCACCCTCGGGACGGGGGAACACTGAAGCTTTCTTT. Amino acids: CASSPSGRGNTEAFF. Variable domain in full (rest from reference TRBV18 and TRBJ1-1): NAGVMQNPRHLVRRRGQEARLRCSPMKGHSHVYWYRQLPEEGLKFMVYLQKENIIDESGMPKERFSAEFPKEGPSILRIQQVVRGDSAAYFCASSPSGRGNTEAFFGQGTRLTVV.

This clone was found once. The chain couples TRBV30 to TRBJ1-1; 11 bases map to TRBD1. Germline-derived CDR1 and CDR2 are GTSNPN and SVGIG (reference sequence). The J segment lost 10 bases and the V segment lost 5 bases, leaving 12 bases of the junction unmatched. The CDR3 runs to 14 residues. The DNA for the CDR3 is TGTGCCTGGGGGACAGGGGGGAACTCACTGACAGCTTTCTTT. Translating gives CAWGTGGNSLTAFF.

The V gene is TRBV28, the J gene TRBJ2-7; D uncertain. V was shortened by 6 bases and J by 7 bases, with 13 bases between the two germline ends. This CDR3 has 12 amino acids. The V gene's germline CDR1 is MDHEN and CDR2 SYDVKM. The CDR3 sequence is CASRLPLGEQYF. CDR3 nucleotides: TGTGCCAGCAGACTCCCTCTTGGTGAGCAGTACTTC. The full variable domain, its missing parts supplied by reference TRBV28 and TRBJ2-7, is DVKVTQSSRYLVKRTGEKVFLECVQDMDHENMFWYRQDPGLGLRLIYFSYDVKMKEKGDIPEGYSVSREKKERFSLILESASTNQTSMYLCASRLPLGEQYFGPGTRLTVT.